This is a list of T cell receptor beta chains from one sample in a study of neoadjuvant anti-PD-1 for oral cavity cancer. Data came from immunoSEQ multiplex PCR; TCRdb stores just in-frame clones and leaves some out. The repertoire holds about 80,000 clones, with approximately 84% as singletons. Here the sequenced sample was PBMCs, taken before nivolumab (anti-PD-1) treatment. All receptors come from a person between 40 and 85 years old with oral cavity squamous cell carcinoma. Both conserved end residues are part of each CDR3. The D gene is left open where the match is weak. Clone size is shown for a subset of rows, as once, few, many or a class of expanded clone.

J | D | size | V | CDR3 | DNA
TRBJ1-1 | TRBD1 | - | TRBV5-1 | CASSSIPDRDEAFF | TGCGCCAGCAGCTCAATCCCGGACAGGGACGAAGCTTTCTTT
TRBJ1-2 | - | - | TRBV7-9 | CASSDGTSHYGYTF | TGTGCCAGCAGCGATGGGACAAGTCACTATGGCTACACCTTC
TRBJ2-1 | - | - | TRBV11-3 | CASGGGDPNEQFF | TGTGCCAGCGGGGGCGGGGACCCAAATGAGCAGTTCTTC
TRBJ1-3 | - | - | TRBV7-8 | CASSPLPGNGNTIYF | TGTGCCAGCAGCCCCCTACCGGGGAATGGAAACACCATATATTTT
TRBJ2-2 | - | - | TRBV7-2 | CASSSFAGELFF | TGTGCCAGCAGCTCCTTCGCCGGGGAGCTGTTTTTT
TRBJ2-7 | - | - | TRBV7-2 | CASSLGVEQYF | TGTGCCAGCAGCTTAGGGGTCGAGCAGTACTTC
TRBJ2-7 | TRBD1 | - | TRBV19 | CATSNPGGYEQYF | TGTGCCACAAGTAATCCAGGGGGCTACGAGCAGTACTTC
TRBJ2-3 | TRBD1 | - | TRBV5-4 | CAIGTGGTDTQYF | TGTGCTATAGGGACAGGGGGCACAGATACGCAGTATTTT
TRBJ2-7 | - | few | TRBV2 | CASSRDGEQYF | TGTGCCAGCAGCCGAGATGGAGAGCAGTACTTC
TRBJ2-7 | TRBD2 | - | TRBV7-8 | CASSLGGGRVDEQYF | TGTGCCAGCAGCTTAGGGGGTGGGAGGGTCGACGAGCAGTACTTC
TRBJ2-1 | TRBD2 | - | TRBV5-1 | CASSLVREGGYNEQFF | TGCGCCAGCAGCTTGGTTCGGGAGGGGGGTTACAATGAGCAGTTCTTC
TRBJ2-2 | TRBD2 | - | TRBV10-3 | CAISDRLAGTPGTGELFF | TGTGCCATCAGTGACCGGCTAGCGGGAACTCCGGGGACCGGGGAGCTGTTTTTT
TRBJ2-2 | - | - | TRBV6-5 | CASSYSRGGTGELFF | TGTGCCAGCAGTTACTCGAGAGGAGGCACCGGGGAGCTGTTTTTT
TRBJ2-2 | TRBD2 | - | TRBV27 | CASKRGLAANTGELFF | TGTGCCAGCAAGAGGGGACTAGCAGCAAACACCGGGGAGCTGTTTTTT
TRBJ2-5 | - | - | TRBV2 | CASSEIVQETQYF | TGTGCCAGCAGTGAAATAGTCCAAGAGACCCAGTACTTC
TRBJ1-1 | TRBD1 | - | TRBV19 | CASTSGTGPSEAFF | TGTGCCAGTACCTCCGGGACAGGGCCCTCTGAAGCTTTCTTT
TRBJ2-6 | - | - | TRBV10-3 | CAISESKSSGANVLTF | TGTGCCATCAGTGAGTCGAAAAGCTCTGGGGCCAACGTCCTGACTTTC
TRBJ1-2 | - | - | TRBV30 | CAWITGNYGYTF | TGTGCCTGGATAACAGGAAACTATGGCTACACCTTC
TRBJ2-3 | TRBD2 | - | TRBV6-5 | CASSSGTSGSRAQYF | TGTGCCAGCAGTTCCGGGACTAGCGGGTCTAGGGCGCAGTATTTT
TRBJ2-5 | - | once | TRBV2 | CASSDSARFIETQYF | TGTGCCAGCAGTGATTCAGCCAGGTTTATCGAGACCCAGTACTTC
TRBJ1-2 | - | - | TRBV4-1 | CASSQARGGLYGYTF | TGCGCCAGCAGCCAAGCAAGGGGGGGCCTCTATGGCTACACCTTC
TRBJ2-3 | - | - | TRBV6-5 | CASSYSFTSGGTQYF | TGTGCCAGCAGTTACTCGTTTACGTCCGGGGGTACGCAGTATTTT
TRBJ1-2 | - | - | TRBV5-1 | CASSLTEGTYGYTF | TGCGCCAGCAGCCTGACGGAAGGTACCTATGGCTACACCTTC
TRBJ2-5 | TRBD1 | few | TRBV2 | CASRPLGGETQYF | TGTGCCAGCAGACCACTAGGGGGCGAGACCCAGTACTTC
TRBJ1-1 | - | many | TRBV29-1 | CSVPPQGEAFF | TGCAGCGTCCCACCTCAGGGCGAAGCTTTCTTT
TRBJ2-7 | - | - | TRBV29-1 | CSVAGTSYEQYF | TGCAGCGTTGCGGGGACTTCCTACGAGCAGTACTTC
TRBJ2-1 | TRBD2 | - | TRBV29-1 | CSVGGASGRRNEQFF | TGCAGCGTTGGGGGGGCTAGCGGGAGGAGGAATGAGCAGTTCTTC
TRBJ2-3 | - | - | TRBV30 | CAWSVTGGGRTQYF | TGTGCCTGGAGTGTTACGGGGGGCGGCCGTACGCAGTATTTT
TRBJ2-2 | TRBD2 | - | TRBV11-2 | CASSLFLSAGVHTGELFF | TGTGCCAGCAGCTTATTCCTTTCAGCGGGGGTTCACACCGGGGAGCTGTTTTTT
TRBJ2-7 | TRBD2 | once | TRBV7-2 | CASSLGEGGIYEQYF | TGTGCCAGCAGCTTAGGGGAGGGAGGGATCTACGAGCAGTACTTC
TRBJ1-3 | - | many | TRBV6-1 | CASSELEESSGNTIYF | TGTGCCAGCAGTGAACTTGAGGAGAGCTCTGGAAACACCATATATTTT
TRBJ2-1 | TRBD1 | - | TRBV2 | CASSEGQLWNEQFF | TGTGCCAGCAGTGAGGGACAGCTATGGAATGAGCAGTTCTTC
TRBJ1-3 | - | medium-sized | TRBV27 | CASISDSGNTIYF | TGTGCCAGCATTTCCGACTCTGGAAACACCATATATTTT
TRBJ2-7 | - | - | TRBV14 | CASSQGWRYEQYF | TGTGCCAGCAGCCAGGGGTGGAGGTACGAGCAGTACTTC
TRBJ2-1 | - | once | TRBV10-3 | CAISEASMANEQFF | TGTGCCATCAGTGAGGCCTCTATGGCTAATGAGCAGTTCTTC
TRBJ1-5 | - | - | TRBV6-1 | CASSEGGDYQPQHF | TGTGCCAGCAGTGAAGGGGGGGATTATCAGCCCCAGCATTTT
TRBJ2-1 | TRBD2 | few | TRBV2 | CASRRTSGSAGSYNEQFF | TGTGCCAGCAGACGGACTAGCGGGAGTGCGGGCTCCTACAATGAGCAGTTCTTC
TRBJ1-3 | TRBD1 | - | TRBV6-5 | CASRTGPSGNTIYF | TGTGCCAGCAGGACAGGGCCCTCTGGAAACACCATATATTTT
TRBJ1-4 | - | once | TRBV25-1 | CASSESGQWGKLFF | TGTGCCAGCAGTGAATCCGGACAATGGGGAAAACTGTTTTTT
TRBJ2-2 | - | - | TRBV19 | CASSIPRGNTGELFF | TGTGCCAGTAGTATCCCCAGGGGGAACACCGGGGAGCTGTTTTTT
TRBJ1-1 | - | - | TRBV6-1 | CASSSIGNTEAFF | TGTGCCAGCAGCTCCATAGGGAACACTGAAGCTTTCTTT